The T cell receptor beta chain under discussion was sequenced for a study of blood T cell repertoires in COVID-19. Study at large: Whether acute or convalescent, the COVID-19 samples came from the United States, Italy and Spain. In each case, the material was cDNA or gDNA derived from T cells, B-cell-depleted T cells, or PBMCs.

Original handling: Estimated nucleated cell counts came from reference gene primer amplification. The assay was immunoSEQ multiplex PCR, and TCRdb's table has in-frame clones only and misses some. For V, J and clone size, that table is used; D and trimming come from the DNA. Of some 350,000 clones in the sample, more than 75% were seen once. The ends lost 6 bases at V and 0 bases at J; junction bases unmatched: 9. This CDR3 spans 17 amino acids. Looked up from germline, CDR1 is SGHAT and CDR2 is FQNNGV. Sequenced input: peripheral blood. The sequence was collected from a woman aged 18-29 years who had recovered from COVID-19. The V call is TRBV11-2, the J call TRBJ2-1; 9 nucleotides align to TRBD2. DNA of the CDR3: TGTGCCAGCAGTAACTTTAGACTAGCGGCCTCCTACAATGAGCAGTTCTTC. Encoded protein: CASSNFRLAASYNEQFF.